The clone carrying this T cell receptor beta chain was seen a handful of times. This sample was taken from a study of identical twins' blood T cells. TCR cDNA libraries came from RNA via a modified published protocol. A single record per CDR3 protein comes from TCRdb applying MiXCR to the 5' RACE reads. Of a few hundred thousand distinct CDR3 sequences in the sample, roughly 27% were seen once. In germline, CDR1 is MNHEY, CDR2 SVGAGI. The CDR3 is made up of 16 amino acids. The V gene lost 6 bases and the J gene lost 4 bases, with 19 bases spanning the gap. Sequenced sample: PBMCs. This receptor was taken from a woman between 18 and 50 years old in good health. The V gene is TRBV6-5, the J gene TRBJ1-3, with D tentatively TRBD1 (6 bases). The CDR3 region has the DNA TGTGCCAGCAGCCGAATATATGACAGGACGGGAAACACCATATATTTT. Amino acids: CASSRIYDRTGNTIYF.